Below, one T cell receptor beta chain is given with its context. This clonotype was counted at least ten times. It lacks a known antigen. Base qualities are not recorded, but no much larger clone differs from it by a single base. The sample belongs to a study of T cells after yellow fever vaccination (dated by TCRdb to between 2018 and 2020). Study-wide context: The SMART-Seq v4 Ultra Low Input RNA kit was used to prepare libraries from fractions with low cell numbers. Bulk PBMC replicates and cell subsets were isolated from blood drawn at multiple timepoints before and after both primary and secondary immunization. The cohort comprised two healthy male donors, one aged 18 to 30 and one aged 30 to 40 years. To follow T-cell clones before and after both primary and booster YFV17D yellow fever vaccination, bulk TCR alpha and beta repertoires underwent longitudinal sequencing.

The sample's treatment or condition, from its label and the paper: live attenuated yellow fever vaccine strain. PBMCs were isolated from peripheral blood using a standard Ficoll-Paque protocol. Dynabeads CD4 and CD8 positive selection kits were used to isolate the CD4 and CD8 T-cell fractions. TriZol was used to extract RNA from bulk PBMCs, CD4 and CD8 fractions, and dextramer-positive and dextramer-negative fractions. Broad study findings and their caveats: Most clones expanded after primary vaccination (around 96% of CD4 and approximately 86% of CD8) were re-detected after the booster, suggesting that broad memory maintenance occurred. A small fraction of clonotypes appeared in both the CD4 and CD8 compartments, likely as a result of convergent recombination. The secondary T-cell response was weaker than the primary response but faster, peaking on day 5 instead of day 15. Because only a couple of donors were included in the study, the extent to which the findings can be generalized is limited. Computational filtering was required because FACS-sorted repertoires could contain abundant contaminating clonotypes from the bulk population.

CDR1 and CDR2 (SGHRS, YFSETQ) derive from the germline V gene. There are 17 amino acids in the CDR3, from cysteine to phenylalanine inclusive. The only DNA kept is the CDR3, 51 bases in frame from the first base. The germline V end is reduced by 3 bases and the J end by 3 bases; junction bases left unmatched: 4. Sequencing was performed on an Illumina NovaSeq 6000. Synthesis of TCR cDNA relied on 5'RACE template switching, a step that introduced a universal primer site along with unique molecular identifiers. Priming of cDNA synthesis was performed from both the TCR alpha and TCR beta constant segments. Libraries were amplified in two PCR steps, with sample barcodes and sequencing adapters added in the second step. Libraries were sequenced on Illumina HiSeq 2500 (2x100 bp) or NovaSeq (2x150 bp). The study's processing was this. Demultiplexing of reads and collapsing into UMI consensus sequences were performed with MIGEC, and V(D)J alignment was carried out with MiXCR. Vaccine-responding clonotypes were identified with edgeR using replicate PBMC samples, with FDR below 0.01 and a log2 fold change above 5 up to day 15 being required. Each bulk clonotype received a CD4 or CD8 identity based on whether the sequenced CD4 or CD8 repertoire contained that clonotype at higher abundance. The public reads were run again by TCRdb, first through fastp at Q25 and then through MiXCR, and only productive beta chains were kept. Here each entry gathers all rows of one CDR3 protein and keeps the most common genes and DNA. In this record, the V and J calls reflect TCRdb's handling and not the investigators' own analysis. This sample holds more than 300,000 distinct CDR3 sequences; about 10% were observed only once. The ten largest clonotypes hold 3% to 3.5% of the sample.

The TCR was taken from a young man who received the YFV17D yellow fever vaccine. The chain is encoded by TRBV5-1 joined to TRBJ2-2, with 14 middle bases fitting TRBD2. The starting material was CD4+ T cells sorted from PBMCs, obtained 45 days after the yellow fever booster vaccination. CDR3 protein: CASSSGLAGEDTGELFF. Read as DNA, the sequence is TGCGCCAGCAGCTCGGGACTAGCGGGGGAGGACACCGGGGAGCTGTTTTTT. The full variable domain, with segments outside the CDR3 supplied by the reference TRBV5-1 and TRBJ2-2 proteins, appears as KAGVTQTPRYLIKTRGQQVTLSCSPISGHRSVSWYQQTPGQGLQFLFEYFSETQRNKGNFPGRFSGRQFSNSRSEMNVSTLELGDSALYLCASSSGLAGEDTGELFFGEGSRLTVL.